These 18 T cell receptor beta chains were sequenced from one sample in a study of blood T cell repertoires in COVID-19. Clones were read by immunoSEQ multiplex PCR, and TCRdb kept only the in-frame ones, dropping some. Of about 220,000 clones listed, about 81% are singletons. Sample: peripheral blood. These receptors were obtained from a woman in her 70s with COVID-19, enrolled during active disease.

The chain's CDR3 is CASSSRGNNGYTF. The CDR3 coding sequence is TGTGCCAGCAGTTCCAGGGGGAACAATGGCTACACCTTC. The V gene is TRBV6-6, the J gene TRBJ1-2, with 7 bases aligning to TRBD1. V trimming: 4 bases; J trimming: 6 bases; junction bases outside the gene matches: 5. The CDR3 loop spans 13 amino acids. Germline values: CDR1 MNHNY, CDR2 SVGAGI (reference sequence).

This rearrangement joins TRBV6-6 to TRBJ2-1; no definite D call. This CDR3 spans 13 amino acids. Trimming took off 6 bases at V and 7 bases at J, with 13 bases between the two ends. Per germline, CDR1 MNHNY and CDR2 SVGAGI (reference sequence). CDR3 residues: CASSRPGENEQFF. The DNA of the CDR3 is TGTGCCAGCAGCCGCCCGGGTGAGAATGAGCAGTTCTTC.

V gene TRBV10-3 combines with J gene TRBJ1-2; the match to TRBD1 covers 11 bases. V shed 2 bases and J 13 bases; nucleotides not matched to a gene: 9. Per germline, CDR1 ENHRY and CDR2 SYGVKD. This CDR3 contains 14 residues. The CDR3 DNA reads TGTGCCATCAGTGAGCTGAGTCCCGGGACAGGGGGCACCTTC. This translates into CAISELSPGTGGTF.

The rearrangement joins TRBV6-1 to TRBJ2-7, with 7 bases aligning to TRBD1. Germline V CDR1 and CDR2: MNHNS, SASEGT. The CDR3 sequence is 15 residues long. The ends lost 6 bases at V and 3 bases at J; junction bases unmatched: 11. The CDR3 spells CASRMSLGGVYEQYF. The CDR3 DNA is TGTGCCAGCAGGATGTCTTTAGGGGGCGTCTACGAGCAGTACTTC.

This clone was counted a few times. This chain uses TRBV5-6 with TRBJ2-5; TRBD1 agrees at 9 bases. Germline CDR1 reads SGHDT; CDR2 reads YYEEEE. The CDR3 totals 14 residues. V was pared by 6 bases and J by 5 bases, with 8 bases of the junction left unmatched. The CDR3, as DNA: TGTGCCAGCAAATCGACAGGGGGAGAGGAGACCCAGTACTTC. Translated, it gives CASKSTGGEETQYF.

The J gene is TRBJ1-3, the V gene TRBV12-3 or TRBV12-4; tentative D call: TRBD1 (5 bases). Trimming took off 4 bases at V and 8 bases at J, with 12 bases between the two ends. This CDR3 has 13 residues. This CDR3 is CASSSRGVYTIYF. As DNA, the CDR3 is TGTGCCAGCAGTTCACGGGGGGTCTACACCATATATTTT.

This chain joins TRBV1 and TRBJ2-3; TRBD2, the table's D call, was not compared with the DNA. TRBV1 is a known pseudogene. This CDR3 contains 15 residues. The chain's CDR3 is CTSSQPGRFTDTQYF. The CDR3 coding sequence is TGCACCAGCAGCCAGCCAGGGAGGTTCACAGATACGCAGTATTTT.

The chain recombines TRBV3-1 (or the pseudogene TRBV3-2) with TRBJ1-1; D possibly corresponds to TRBD1 (6 bases). This CDR3 is 15 amino acids long. V shed 0 bases and J shed 5 bases, with 13 bases lying between them. Germline values: CDR1 LGHDT, CDR2 YNNKEL (reference sequence). CDR3 sequence: CASSQERGTGTEAFF. In DNA form, the CDR3 reads TGTGCCAGCAGCCAAGAGAGGGGGACGGGGACTGAAGCTTTCTTT.

V is TRBV11-2 and J is TRBJ1-4; no clear D gene. Germline lookup yields CDR1 SGHAT and CDR2 FQNNGV. V lost 2 bases to trimming and J lost 0 bases, with 4 bases between them. The length of the CDR3 is 14 residues. CDR3 sequence: CASSLSTTNEKLFF. CDR3 nucleotides: TGTGCCAGCAGCTTATCTACAACTAATGAAAAACTGTTTTTT.

This chain joins TRBV24-1 and TRBJ1-2; D possibly corresponds to TRBD1 (6 bases). The germline gives CDR1 KGHDR, CDR2 SFDVKD. The CDR3 totals 13 residues. The germline V and J ends were trimmed by 3 bases and 8 bases, with 12 bases remaining between them. Here the CDR3 reads CATSDAGTSGYTF. The CDR3 DNA sequence: TGTGCCACCAGTGATGCCGGGACATCGGGCTACACCTTC.

The chain uses TRBV18 and TRBJ1-1; possible D gene TRBD1, 6 bases. The V gene's germline CDR1 is KGHSH and CDR2 LQKENI. The CDR3 has 15 amino acids. Trimming shortened V by 6 bases and J by 1 base, and 15 bases separated the two germline ends. The CDR3 nucleotides read TGTGCCAGCTCCTTAAATGGGGGCGGGAACACTGAAGCTTTCTTT. Protein: CASSLNGGGNTEAFF.

CDR3 in amino acids: CASSQMTGPYEQYF. For the CDR3, the DNA is TGTGCCAGCTCACAAATGACAGGGCCCTACGAGCAGTACTTC. The chain combines TRBV18 with TRBJ2-7, with 7 positions matching TRBD1. Trimming took 4 bases from V and 2 from J; bases not matched to a gene: 5. Germline V CDR1 and CDR2: KGHSH, LQKENI. This CDR3 comprises 14 residues.

The genes are TRBV21-1 and TRBJ2-7; the table calls TRBD1, which could not be checked here. TRBV21-1 is described as a pseudogene. This CDR3 comprises 18 residues. Here the CDR3 reads CASREDRGAYNSSYEQYF. The CDR3 coding sequence is TGTGCCAGCCGCGAAGACAGGGGGGCTTATAACAGCTCCTACGAGCAGTACTTC.

V and J are TRBV5-1 and TRBJ2-7, with D perhaps TRBD1 (7 bases). The ends were cut back, 0 bases at V and 5 bases at J, with 21 bases in the middle. There are 17 residues in the CDR3. CDR1 is SGHRS, CDR2 YFSETQ, per germline. CDR3 sequence (DNA): TGCGCCAGCAGCTTGGTACAATTTACAGGGGAGGCTAACGAGCAGTACTTC. Its translation is CASSLVQFTGEANEQYF.

This rearrangement joins TRBV30 to TRBJ2-5, with TRBD2 as a possible D gene (5 bases). Germline CDR1 reads GTSNPN; CDR2 reads SVGIG (reference sequence). V was pared by 3 bases and J by 4 bases, with 18 bases between. There are 15 residues in the CDR3. The chain's CDR3 is CAWRDPGGMGETQYF. The DNA of the CDR3 is TGTGCCTGGAGAGACCCTGGAGGAATGGGAGAGACCCAGTACTTC.

J is TRBJ1-2 and V is TRBV5-4; D is uncertain. This CDR3 region has 13 residues. Trimming removed 3 bases at V and 4 bases at J, with 10 bases between. In germline, CDR1 is SGHNT, CDR2 YYREEE (reference sequence). As DNA, the CDR3 is TGTGCCAGCAGCTCTCCTCAAGCCTATGGCTACACCTTC. Protein: CASSSPQAYGYTF.

This clone was seen once. This sequence joins TRBV7-2 and TRBJ2-5; 13 bases match TRBD2. The germline gives CDR1 SGHTA, CDR2 FQGNSA. With V trimmed by 1 base and J by 2 bases, 7 bases remained unmatched. This CDR3 region has 18 residues. CDR3 region: CASSLGPQGLAGQETQYF. CDR3 DNA: TGTGCCAGCAGCTTAGGTCCTCAGGGACTAGCGGGACAAGAGACCCAGTACTTC.

This chain joins TRBV7-7 and TRBJ2-1; D not resolved. This CDR3 comprises 13 residues. The V end was cut by 2 bases, the J end by 4 bases, with 6 bases between. Germline V gives CDR1 SSHAT, CDR2 FNYEAQ (reference sequence). Here the CDR3 DNA reads TGTGCCAGCAGCTTAAGAGAGTACAATGAGCAGTTCTTC. It yields the protein CASSLREYNEQFF.